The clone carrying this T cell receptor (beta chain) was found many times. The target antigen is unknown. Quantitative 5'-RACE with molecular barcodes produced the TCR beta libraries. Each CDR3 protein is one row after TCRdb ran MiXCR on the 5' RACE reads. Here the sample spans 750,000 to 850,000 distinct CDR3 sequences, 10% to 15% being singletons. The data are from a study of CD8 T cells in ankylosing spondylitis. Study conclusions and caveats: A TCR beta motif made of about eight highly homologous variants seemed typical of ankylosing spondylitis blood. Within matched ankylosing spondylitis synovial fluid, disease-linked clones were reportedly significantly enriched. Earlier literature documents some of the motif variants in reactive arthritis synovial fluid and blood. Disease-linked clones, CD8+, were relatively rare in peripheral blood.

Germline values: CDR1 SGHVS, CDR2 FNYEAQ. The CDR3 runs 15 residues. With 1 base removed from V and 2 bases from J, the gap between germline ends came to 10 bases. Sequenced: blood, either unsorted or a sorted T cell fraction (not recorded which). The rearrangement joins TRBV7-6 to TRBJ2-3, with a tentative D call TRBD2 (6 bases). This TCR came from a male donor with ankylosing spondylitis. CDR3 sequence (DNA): TGTGCCAGCAGCTTAGTCGCTAGCGACACAGATACGCAGTATTTT. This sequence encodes CASSLVASDTDTQYF. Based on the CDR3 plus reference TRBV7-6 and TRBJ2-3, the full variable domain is GAGVSQSPRYKVTKRGQDVALRCDPISGHVSLYWYRQALGQGPEFLTYFNYEAQQDKSGLPNDRFSAERPEGSISTLTIQRTEQRDSAMYRCASSLVASDTDTQYFGPGTRLTVL.